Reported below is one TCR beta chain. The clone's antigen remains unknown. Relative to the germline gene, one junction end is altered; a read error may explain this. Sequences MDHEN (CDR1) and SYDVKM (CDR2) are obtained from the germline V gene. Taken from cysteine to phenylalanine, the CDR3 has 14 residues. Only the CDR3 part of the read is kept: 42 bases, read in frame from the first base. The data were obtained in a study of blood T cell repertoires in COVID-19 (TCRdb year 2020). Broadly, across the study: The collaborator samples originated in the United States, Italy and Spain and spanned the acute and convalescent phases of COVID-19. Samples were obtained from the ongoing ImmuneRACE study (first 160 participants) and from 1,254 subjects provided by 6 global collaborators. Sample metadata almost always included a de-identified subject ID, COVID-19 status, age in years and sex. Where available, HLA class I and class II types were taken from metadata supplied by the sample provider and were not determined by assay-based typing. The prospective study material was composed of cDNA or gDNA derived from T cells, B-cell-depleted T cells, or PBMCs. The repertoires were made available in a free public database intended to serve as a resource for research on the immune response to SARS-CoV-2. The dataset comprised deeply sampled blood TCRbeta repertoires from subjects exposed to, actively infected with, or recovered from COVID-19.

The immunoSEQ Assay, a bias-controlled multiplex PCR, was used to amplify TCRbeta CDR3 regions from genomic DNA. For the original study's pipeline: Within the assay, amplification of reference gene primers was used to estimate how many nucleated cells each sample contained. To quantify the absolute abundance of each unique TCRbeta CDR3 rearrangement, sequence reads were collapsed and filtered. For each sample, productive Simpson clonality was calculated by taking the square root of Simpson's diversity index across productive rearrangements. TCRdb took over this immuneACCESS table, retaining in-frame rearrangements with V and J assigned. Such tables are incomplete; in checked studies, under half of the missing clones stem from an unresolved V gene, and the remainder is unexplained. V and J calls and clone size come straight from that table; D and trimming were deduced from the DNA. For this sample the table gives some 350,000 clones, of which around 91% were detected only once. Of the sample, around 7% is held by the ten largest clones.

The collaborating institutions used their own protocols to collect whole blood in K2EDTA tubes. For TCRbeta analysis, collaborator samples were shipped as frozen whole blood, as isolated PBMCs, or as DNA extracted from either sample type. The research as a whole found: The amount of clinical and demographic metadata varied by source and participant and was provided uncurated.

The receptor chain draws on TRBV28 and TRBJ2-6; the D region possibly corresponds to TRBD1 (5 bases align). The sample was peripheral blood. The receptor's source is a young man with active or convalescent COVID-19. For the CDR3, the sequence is CASRRISGANVLTF. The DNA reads TGTGCCAGCAGGCGGATTTCTGGGGCCAACGTGCTGACTTTC.